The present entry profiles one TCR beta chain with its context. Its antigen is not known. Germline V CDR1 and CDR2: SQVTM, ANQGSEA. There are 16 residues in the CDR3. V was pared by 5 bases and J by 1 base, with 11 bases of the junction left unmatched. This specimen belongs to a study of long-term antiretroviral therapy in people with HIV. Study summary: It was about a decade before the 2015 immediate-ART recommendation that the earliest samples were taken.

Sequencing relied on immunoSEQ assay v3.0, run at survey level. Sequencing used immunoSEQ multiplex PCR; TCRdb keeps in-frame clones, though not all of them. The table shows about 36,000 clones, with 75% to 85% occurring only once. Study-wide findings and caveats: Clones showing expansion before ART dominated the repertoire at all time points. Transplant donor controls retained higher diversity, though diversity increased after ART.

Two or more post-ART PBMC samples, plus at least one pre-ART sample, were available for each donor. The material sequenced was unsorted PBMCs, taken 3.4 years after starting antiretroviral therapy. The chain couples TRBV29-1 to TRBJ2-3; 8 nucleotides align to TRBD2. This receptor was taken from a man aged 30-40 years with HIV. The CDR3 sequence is CSVIAGPDHRTDTQYF. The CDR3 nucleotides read TGCAGCGTTATAGCGGGACCGGATCACCGCACAGATACGCAGTATTTT.